This T cell receptor (beta chain) was identified in a study of blood T cell repertoires in COVID-19. Study summary: The origin of the acute and convalescent COVID-19 samples was the United States, Italy and Spain. T cells, B-cell-depleted T cells, or PBMCs provided the cDNA or gDNA that served as material.

Produced via immunoSEQ multiplex PCR; TCRdb's table is partial and in-frame only. The sample contains 150,000 to 200,000 clones, 65% to 85% of which appear only once. Cohort allocation depended upon clinical history that participants reported. Before being deemed recovered, Cohort 3 donors had two negative PCRs, clearance, or symptom resolution. Germline V lookup: CDR1 SGHRS, CDR2 YFSETQ. V dropped 1 base and J dropped 7; count of bases not matched to a gene: 3. This CDR3 contains 15 residues. The rearrangement links TRBV5-1 to TRBJ1-6; the match to TRBD1 covers 9 bases. The TCR was taken from a middle-aged man who had recovered from COVID-19. The sample consisted of PBMCs or T cells enriched from blood (not recorded which). The CDR3 reads CASSLNGQGNSPLHF. The CDR3 nucleotides read TGCGCCAGCAGCTTGAATGGACAGGGGAATTCACCCCTCCACTTT. Using reference TRBV5-1 and TRBJ1-6 for the parts outside the CDR3, the full variable domain is KAGVTQTPRYLIKTRGQQVTLSCSPISGHRSVSWYQQTPGQGLQFLFEYFSETQRNKGNFPGRFSGRQFSNSRSEMNVSTLELGDSALYLCASSLNGQGNSPLHFGNGTRLTVT.